The 19 T cell receptor beta chains below were found in one sample sequenced in a study. Each CDR3 protein is one row after TCRdb ran MiXCR on the 5' RACE reads. Of some 40,000 distinct CDR3 sequences listed, just under 30% were seen once; the top ten hold 3.7%. The specimen was memory CD4+ T cells sorted from a lymph node. Subset given: memory CD4+ T cells, CD4+CD45RO+CD25-. The receptors were gathered from a female donor with breast cancer.

The chain is built from TRBV15 and TRBJ1-5; D might be TRBD1 (5 bases). CDR1 LNHNV and CDR2 YYDKDF come from the germline V gene (reference sequence). This CDR3 has 16 residues. Trimming removed 1 base at V and 3 bases at J, with 13 bases between. As DNA, the CDR3 is TGTGCCACCAGCAGAGTGCTCTCGGGACTCAATCAGCCCCAGCATTTT. This translates into CATSRVLSGLNQPQHF.

This chain connects TRBV20-1 to TRBJ2-1; TRBD2 agrees at 12 bases. Trimming took 6 bases from V and 7 from J; bases not matched to a gene: 16. Germline V gene lookup returns CDR1 DFQATT and CDR2 SNEGSKA (reference sequence). The CDR3 is 17 amino acids. CDR3 region: CSAEPRQGTSGRNEQFF. The CDR3 region has the DNA TGCAGTGCAGAGCCTCGACAGGGAACTAGCGGGAGGAATGAGCAGTTCTTC.

This clonotype was detected ten times or more. The chain carries TRBV6-5 and TRBJ1-2; D is undetermined. Trimming removed 6 bases at V and 5 bases at J, with 16 bases between. From germline, CDR1 is MNHEY and CDR2 SVGAGI. This CDR3 comprises 14 residues. The CDR3 nucleotides read TGTGCCAGCAGCCCTCGGCGGTCGGGGTATGGCTACACCTTC. Residues: CASSPRRSGYGYTF.

In this sample, this clonotype turned up a few times. The chain uses TRBV9 and TRBJ2-3; the match to TRBD1 covers 9 bases. CDR1 is SGDLS and CDR2 is YYNGEE in the germline V gene. Losses at the gene ends were 0 bases for V and 4 bases for J; bases not matched to a gene: 3. This CDR3 region has 15 residues. The CDR3 DNA reads TGTGCCAGCAGCGTAGGGGGACAGGGTGCAGATACGCAGTATTTT. Translation gives CASSVGGQGADTQYF.

This clonotype was counted between two and nine times. V usage is TRBV7-6 and J usage is TRBJ2-3, with 8 bases fitting TRBD2. The CDR3 runs 14 residues. Looked up from germline, CDR1 is SGHVS and CDR2 is FNYEAQ. V lost 8 bases and J lost 0; bases outside the gene matches: 4. The CDR3 coding sequence is TGTGCCAGCGGCCCTAGCGGGAGCACAGATACGCAGTATTTT. It encodes CASGPSGSTDTQYF.

The chain combines TRBV5-1 with TRBJ2-5; D remains unclear. The CDR3 has 14 amino acids. The germline CDR1 and CDR2 sequences are SGHRS and YFSETQ. V was pared by 2 bases and J by 1 base, with 9 bases between. The CDR3 loop reads CASSFLAAQETQYF. CDR3 in DNA: TGCGCCAGCAGCTTCTTGGCGGCCCAAGAGACCCAGTACTTC.

The chain combines TRBV5-1 with TRBJ2-1, with D possibly TRBD1 on 5 matching bases. The CDR3 totals 15 residues. Germline V gene sequence: CDR1 SGHRS, CDR2 YFSETQ. The V and J ends lost 0 bases and 8 bases respectively, with 15 bases between them. CDR3 coding DNA: TGCGCCAGCAGCTTGGAGGGGTCCCTTTGGGATGAGCAGTTCTTC. Protein sequence: CASSLEGSLWDEQFF.

This clonotype showed up just a few times. The chain recombines TRBV20-1 with TRBJ1-6; weak D call: TRBD1 (5 bases). The CDR3 contains 13 residues. V gave up 6 bases and J gave up 9 bases, with 15 bases separating them. Germline V gene lookup returns CDR1 DFQATT and CDR2 SNEGSKA (reference sequence). This CDR3 reads CSAVQGGSSPLHF. The CDR3 coding sequence is TGCAGTGCGGTCCAGGGAGGGAGTTCACCCCTCCACTTT.

This clonotype appeared a few times. The chain is built from TRBV5-1 and TRBJ2-1; D not resolved. V was pared by 2 bases and J by 3 bases, with 12 bases between. Germline V gene data show CDR1 as SGHRS and CDR2 as YFSETQ. CDR3 length: 15 residues. The DNA for the CDR3 is TGCGCCAGCAGCTTTCGAGAATCTAGCTACAATGAGCAGTTCTTC. Translation: CASSFRESSYNEQFF.

This clonotype showed up just a few times. The chain links TRBV6-2 or TRBV6-3 to TRBJ2-5, with 8 bases lining up with TRBD2. J gave up 1 base and V 6 bases, and 13 bases lay outside the gene matches. This CDR3 has 17 amino acids. The germline gives CDR1 MNHEY, CDR2 SVGEGT. The CDR3 bases are TGTGCCAGCAGGACTAAATCAGGGACTAGTCCCCAAGAGACCCAGTACTTC. Its translation is CASRTKSGTSPQETQYF.

This chain uses TRBV20-1 with TRBJ2-2; D perhaps matches TRBD2 (5 bases). CDR1 DFQATT and CDR2 SNEGSKA come from the germline V gene (reference sequence). CDR3 length equals 16 residues. Trimming stripped 0 bases from V and 0 bases from J, with 11 bases between. The DNA for the CDR3 is TGCAGTGCTAGAGAACCAGCGGCTACGAACACCGGGGAGCTGTTTTTT. This gives the protein CSAREPAATNTGELFF.

The chain employs TRBV6-1 and TRBJ1-6; D call uncertain. Per germline, CDR1 MNHNS and CDR2 SASEGT. The CDR3 is 14 residues long. V lost 2 bases and J 7 bases, leaving 9 bases between the germline ends. CDR3 in DNA: TGTGCCAGCAGTGAAAGGACGGGGAATTCACCCCTCCACTTT. This codes for CASSERTGNSPLHF.

This clonotype was seen a few times. The V and J genes are TRBV5-1 and TRBJ1-4; no clear D gene. This CDR3 is built from 14 residues. Trimming removed 4 bases from V and 1 base from J, with 8 bases in between. The germline gives CDR1 SGHRS, CDR2 YFSETQ. The CDR3 region has the DNA TGCGCCAGCAGCCCAGATGGAACTAATGAAAAACTGTTTTTT. This translates into CASSPDGTNEKLFF.

This clonotype was observed a few times. The gene calls are TRBV6-1 and TRBJ2-7; D unclear. V was clipped by 0 bases and J by 5 bases, with 14 bases between them. CDR1 and CDR2 from the germline V gene are MNHNS and SASEGT. This CDR3 spans 15 amino acids. CDR3 DNA: TGTGCCAGCAGTGAAGCTGAGACGTGGCGGAACGAGCAGTACTTC. Its protein product is CASSEAETWRNEQYF.

This clonotype occurred a few times. This rearrangement joins TRBV29-1 to TRBJ1-5; the match to TRBD1 covers 10 bases. This CDR3 has 14 amino acids. The germline V gene encodes CDR1 SQVTM and CDR2 ANQGSEA. V trimming: 7 bases; J trimming: 5 bases; junction bases outside the gene matches: 8. CDR3 residues: CSAWDRGADQPQHF. The CDR3 nucleotides are TGCAGCGCATGGGACAGGGGCGCGGATCAGCCCCAGCATTTT. The variable domain in full, completed from reference TRBV29-1 and TRBJ1-5, reads SAVISQKPSRDICQRGTSLTIQCQVDSQVTMMFWYRQQPGQSLTLIATANQGSEATYESGFVIDKFPISRPNLTFSTLTVSNMSPEDSSIYLCSAWDRGADQPQHFGDGTRLSIL.

The chain is built from TRBV12-3 or TRBV12-4 and TRBJ2-7, with a tentative D call TRBD2 (5 bases). The length of the CDR3 is 13 residues. Trimming stripped 10 bases from V and 0 bases from J, with 13 bases between. Here the CDR3 DNA reads TGTGCCACCAGAACGGGGTCCTCCTACGAGCAGTACTTC. Residues: CATRTGSSYEQYF.

The CDR3 DNA follows: TGTGCCAGCAGCTTGAGTAACAATGAGCAGTTCTTC. The encoded protein is CASSLSNNEQFF. V and J are TRBV5-4 and TRBJ2-1; no reliable D call. Trimming cost V 1 base and J 5 bases, with 4 bases left between them. The CDR3 is 12 amino acids. Germline V CDR1 and CDR2: SGHNT, YYREEE (reference sequence).

This clonotype came up a few times. The chain carries TRBV5-4 and TRBJ2-7; maybe TRBD2 (5 bases). This CDR3 has 14 amino acids. V lost 4 bases and J 4 bases, leaving 15 bases between the germline ends. Germline CDR1 is SGHNT and CDR2 is YYREEE (reference sequence). CDR3 DNA: TGTGCCAGCAGCCCTTGGGGAGATCATTACGAGCAGTACTTC. It is translated as CASSPWGDHYEQYF.

This rearrangement joins TRBV7-2 to TRBJ2-2; 8 bases map to TRBD2. Per germline, CDR1 SGHTA and CDR2 FQGNSA. The CDR3 sequence is 14 residues long. The J segment lost 6 bases and the V segment lost 8 bases, leaving 8 bases of the junction unmatched. The CDR3: CASEEAGESGELFF. The CDR3 DNA is TGTGCCAGCGAGGAAGCGGGGGAGTCCGGGGAGCTGTTTTTT.